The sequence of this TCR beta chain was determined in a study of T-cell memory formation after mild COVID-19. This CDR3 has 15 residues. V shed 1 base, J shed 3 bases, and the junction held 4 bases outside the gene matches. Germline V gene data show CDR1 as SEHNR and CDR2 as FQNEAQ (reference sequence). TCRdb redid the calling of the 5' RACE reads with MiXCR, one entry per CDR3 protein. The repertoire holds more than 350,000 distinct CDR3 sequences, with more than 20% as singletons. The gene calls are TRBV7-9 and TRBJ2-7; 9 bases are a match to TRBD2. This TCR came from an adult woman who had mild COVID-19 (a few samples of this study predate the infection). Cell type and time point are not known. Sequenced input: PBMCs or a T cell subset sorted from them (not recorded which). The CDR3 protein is CASSLGPSGNYEQYF. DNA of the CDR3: TGTGCCAGCAGCTTAGGACCTAGCGGGAACTACGAGCAGTACTTC.